This T cell receptor (beta chain) was identified during a study of shared clonotypes between healthy human individuals. Findings and caveats of the study: Among non-shared clonotypes, generation probabilities were lower than among those shared by all four donors. Clonotype sharing levels among donors were expected to vary with sequencing depth. There were few donors, and this limited the genetic and exposure-history diversity represented.

The CDR3 is 22 residues long. V dropped 1 base and J dropped 7; count of bases not matched to a gene: 30. TCRdb's table, derived via immunoSEQ multiplex PCR, lists solely in-frame clones and lacks some. The table lists about 2.1 million clones, around 93% of them singletons. With regard to this clone: Its antigen remains unknown.

Cells designated naive CD8 were CD45RO-negative and were positively selected for CCR7, with terminally differentiated effector memory CD45RA+ cells excluded. This clonotype originated in a man younger than 30 in good health. Some clones in this sample may be carry-over from other donors' samples. What was sequenced was naive CD8+ T cells from PBMCs. This chain connects TRBV5-3 to TRBJ1-1, with 8 bases that match TRBD1. TRBV5-3 falls under the ORF class, with uncertain function. The DNA of the CDR3 is TGTGCCAGAAGCTTGTTAACTCCGCGTCCAAGACCCGGGACAGGCTGTAGAATTGAAGCTTTCTTT. Translating gives CARSLLTPRPRPGTGCRIEAFF.